The source of this T cell receptor (beta chain) is a study of cytomegalovirus exposure and HLA in healthy donors. Study results and caveats: TRBV6-2, TRBV6-3 and other indistinguishable V segments were excluded. According to the study, around 160 TCR beta chains were cytomegalovirus-associated.

It was with 60 Vbeta and 13 Jbeta primers that the PCR ran. Generated by immunoSEQ multiplex PCR, the TCRdb table keeps only in-frame clones and is missing some. The sample contains about 200,000 clones, approximately 70% of which appear only once. Comment on this clone: Antigen specificity is unknown.

The CDR3 runs to 14 residues. Germline CDR1 is MNHEY and CDR2 is SMNVEV (reference sequence). The ends lost 3 bases at V and 15 bases at J; junction bases unmatched: 14. The clonotype originates from a man aged 35 to 55 in good health and CMV-seropositive. The chain links TRBV27 to TRBJ2-1, with TRBD2 matching over 7 bases. Specimen: PBMCs. CDR3 sequence: CASSLMGGGVSPFF. The DNA of the CDR3 is TGTGCCAGCAGTTTGATGGGGGGGGGTGTTTCCCCGTTCTTC.